Shown below are 15 T cell receptor beta chains from a single sample sequenced in a study of tumor-infiltrating lymphocytes in primary liver carcinoma. From around 500 ng of total RNA, TCR beta-specific cDNA was reverse-transcribed using a constant-region primer. Each TCR beta library was derived from three nested multiplex PCR rounds that employed slightly modified ARM-PCR. Rounds one and two of PCR, each of approximately 11 cycles, were primed with TRBV1-TRBV30 forward primers and a C-beta reverse primer. TCRdb used MiXCR to reprocess the multiplex PCR reads, holding one entry per CDR3 protein. The sample records under 150,000 distinct CDR3 sequences, 55% to 70% being singletons. DNA and RNA were both co-extracted from approximately 20-30 mg of bulk tissue that had not been sorted. The sample taken for sequencing was tumor-adjacent normal liver tissue. The receptors stem from a woman in her sixties or seventies with primary liver carcinoma and hepatitis B virus infection.

This clonotype was recorded only once. Possible read error: a much larger clone is one base away. This CDR3 is missing its conserved last phenylalanine or tryptophan, likely due to a read error. This chain uses TRBV6-5 with TRBJ2-7, with D possibly matching TRBD1 (5 bases). The germline V gene encodes CDR1 MNHEY and CDR2 SVGAGI. Trimming took off 5 bases at V and 6 bases at J, with 11 bases between the two ends. The CDR3 is 12 amino acids. CDR3 in DNA: TGTGCCAGCAGTATCCGGCAGGGCGAGCAGTACCTC. This codes for CASSIRQGEQYL.

In its sample, this clonotype was seen a few times. A read error is possible here, since a much larger clone lies one base away. The rearrangement uses TRBV5-6 and TRBJ2-1, with TRBD2 identical over 12 bases. From germline, CDR1 is SGHDT and CDR2 YYEEEE. The CDR3 runs to 17 residues. The CDR3: CASEDASGRADWGEQLF. For the CDR3, the DNA is TGTGCCAGCGAAGACGCTAGCGGGAGGGCGGATTGGGGTGAGCAGTTATTC.

This CDR3 is CNVGTPYELYF. The CDR3 region has the DNA TGCAACGTCGGGACTCCCTACGAGTTGTACTTC. The chain recombines TRBV29-1 with TRBJ2-7, with a weak D call TRBD2 (6 bases). Germline V CDR1 and CDR2: SQVTM, ANQGSEA. The CDR3 sequence is 11 residues long.

A word on this clonotype: Compared with germline, one end of the junction differs, possibly owing to a read error. V is TRBV10-3 and J is TRBJ2-7; 8 nucleotides align to TRBD2. The CDR3 extends over 17 amino acids. The germline gives CDR1 ENHRY, CDR2 SYGVKD. CDR3 region: CAITESFGRAGRNEQYF. The CDR3, as DNA: TGTGCCATCACTGAGTCCTTCGGGAGGGCCGGGAGGAACGAGCAGTACTTC.

On this clonotype: A single base separates this from a much larger clone, so it may be a read error. The genes are TRBV6-4 and TRBJ2-1; D perhaps matches TRBD2 (6 bases). The CDR3 runs 13 residues. The germline gives CDR1 MRHNA, CDR2 SNTAGT. Written as DNA, the CDR3 is TGTGCCAGCAGTAACTTAGAAACAGGAGGGCTGCTTTTC. Its protein is CASSNLETGGLLF.

Note on this clonotype: Being one base from a much bigger clone, this may be a read error. The rearrangement links TRBV28 to TRBJ1-2, with no clear D. V lost 2 bases, J lost 5 bases, and 9 bases lay in between. Germline V gene sequence: CDR1 MDHEN, CDR2 SYDVKM. This CDR3 region has 13 residues. The CDR3 sequence: CASSLGSVYGYTF. The CDR3 DNA follows: TGTGCCAGCAGTTTAGGTAGCGTTTATGGCTACACCTTC.

This clonotype has a single count. A read error may explain this, as a much larger clone is one base away. This chain joins TRBV7-9 and TRBJ1-1, with D hard to call. CDR3 length equals 14 residues. V was clipped by 1 base and J by 1 base, with 7 bases between them. Per the germline V gene, CDR1 is SEHNR and CDR2 is FQNEAQ (reference sequence). In DNA form, the CDR3 reads TGTGCCAGCAGCTTAGTTTCATGGAACACTGAAGCTTTCTTT. It is translated as CASSLVSWNTEAFF.

A remark on this clonotype: The CDR3 ends on some other residue instead of the conserved phenylalanine or tryptophan, so this is likely a read error. The chain couples TRBV29-1 to TRBJ2-3; D is possibly TRBD1 (6 bases). The CDR3 runs to 15 residues. Germline values: CDR1 SQVTM, CDR2 ANQGSEA. Trimming removed 7 bases from V and 0 bases from J, with 17 bases in between. The CDR3 coding sequence is TGCAGCGGGGGGCGTAGTGGGCCTAGCACAGATACGCAGTATCTT. This gives the protein CSGGRSGPSTDTQYL.

About this clonotype: An end of the junction differs from the germline gene, which may be a read error. V is TRBV15 and J is TRBJ2-5, with TRBD2 identical over 8 bases. This CDR3 is 16 amino acids long. The germline V gene has CDR1 LNHNV and CDR2 YYDKDF (reference sequence). The CDR3 nucleotides read TGTGCCACCAGCAGAGCCCTGGGACTAGTGAAGGAGATCCAGTACTTC. It translates to CATSRALGLVKEIQYF.

With respect to this clonotype: Because it lacks the conserved phenylalanine or tryptophan at the end, this CDR3 is likely a read error. The rearrangement links TRBV4-1 to TRBJ2-7; D is perhaps TRBD1 (6 bases). V lost 6 bases to trimming and J lost 3 bases, with 15 bases between them. In germline, CDR1 is MGHRA, CDR2 YSYEKL. The CDR3 consists of 14 residues. In DNA, the CDR3 is TGCGCCAGCAGACCGACATGGGGGCTCTACGAGCAGTACATC. Its translation: CASRPTWGLYEQYI.

Comments on this clonotype: Germline is not matched at one junction end, which may reflect a read error. CDR3 sequence (DNA): TGTGCCTTCAGTCCCCCAGATTACAATGAGCAGTTCTTC. Protein product: CAFSPPDYNEQFF. The chain couples TRBV10-3 to TRBJ2-1, with no clear D. The CDR3 runs 13 residues. Germline values: CDR1 ENHRY, CDR2 SYGVKD.

Concerning this clonotype: The junction departs from the called germline gene at one end, perhaps through a read error. This rearrangement joins TRBV12-3 or TRBV12-4 to TRBJ1-2; TRBD1 agrees at 7 bases. This CDR3 has 14 residues. CDR3 sequence reads: CASSVRQGGEGYTF. The CDR3 bases are TGTGCTAGCAGTGTTCGACAGGGTGGAGAGGGCTACACCTTC.

For this clonotype: One end of the junction is discordant with germline, which a read error may explain. V gene TRBV7-9 combines with J gene TRBJ2-2; possible D gene TRBD2, 5 bases. CDR1 is SEHNR and CDR2 is FQNEAQ in the germline V gene (reference sequence). This CDR3 comprises 14 residues. The DNA of the CDR3 is TGTGCCAGCAGCTTAGGGCCCAACATCGGGGAGCTGTTGTTT. This gives the protein CASSLGPNIGELLF.

With regard to this clonotype: The conserved phenylalanine or tryptophan normally closing the CDR3 is absent here, so this likely arose from a read error. The DNA is omitted, as the CDR3 cannot be located on it reliably, and the CDR3 follows TCRdb's listing. The chain recombines TRBV11-2 with TRBJ2-3; TRBD2 is taken as the D call from the table, unchecked against the DNA. The CDR3 is 15 amino acids in total, end residues counted. The germline CDR1 and CDR2 sequences are SGHAT and FQNNGV. CDR3 sequence: CASSFGLGRTDTQYL.

In regard to this clonotype: The conserved final phenylalanine or tryptophan is absent from the CDR3, which likely points to a read error. No DNA is shown, since the ends of the CDR3 on it are uncertain; the CDR3 is the one TCRdb lists. V usage is TRBV19 and J usage is TRBJ1-6; the table's D gene call, TRBD1, was not cross checked with the DNA. The CDR3 length is 13 residues, termini included. Germline V CDR1 and CDR2: LNHDA, SQIVND (reference sequence). CDR3 sequence: CATSQGNYSPLHS.